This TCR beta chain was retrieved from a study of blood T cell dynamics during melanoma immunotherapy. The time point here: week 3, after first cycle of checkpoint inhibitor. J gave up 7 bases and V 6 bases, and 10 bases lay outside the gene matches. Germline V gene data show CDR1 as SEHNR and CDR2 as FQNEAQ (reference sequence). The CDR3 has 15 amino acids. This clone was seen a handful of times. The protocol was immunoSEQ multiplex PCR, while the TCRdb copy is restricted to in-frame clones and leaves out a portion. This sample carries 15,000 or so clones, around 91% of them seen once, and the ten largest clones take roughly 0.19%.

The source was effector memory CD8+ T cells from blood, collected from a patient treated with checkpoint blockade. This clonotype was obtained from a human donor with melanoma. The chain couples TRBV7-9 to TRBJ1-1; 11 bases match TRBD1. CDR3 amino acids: CASSLILGQGDEAFF. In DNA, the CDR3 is TGTGCCAGCAGTCTCATCTTGGGACAGGGGGATGAAGCTTTCTTT.